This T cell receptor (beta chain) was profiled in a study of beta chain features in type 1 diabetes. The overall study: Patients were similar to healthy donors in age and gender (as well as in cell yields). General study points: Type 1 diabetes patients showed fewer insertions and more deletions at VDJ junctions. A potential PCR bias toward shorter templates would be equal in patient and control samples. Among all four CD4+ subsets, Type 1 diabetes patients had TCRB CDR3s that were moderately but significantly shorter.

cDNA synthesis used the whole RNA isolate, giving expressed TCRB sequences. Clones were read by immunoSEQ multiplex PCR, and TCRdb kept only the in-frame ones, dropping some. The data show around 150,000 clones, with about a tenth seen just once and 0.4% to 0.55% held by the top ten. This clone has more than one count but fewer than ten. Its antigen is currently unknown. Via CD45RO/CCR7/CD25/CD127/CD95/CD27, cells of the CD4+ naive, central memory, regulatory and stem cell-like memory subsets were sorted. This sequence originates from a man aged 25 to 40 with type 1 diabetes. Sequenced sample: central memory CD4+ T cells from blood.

The chain's CDR3 is CASSPARGQGQVYTF. The CDR3 DNA sequence: TGTGCCAGCAGCCCGGCCAGAGGACAGGGTCAGGTCTACACCTTC. The chain recombines TRBV7-2 with TRBJ1-2; 8 bases agree with TRBD1. CDR1 is SGHTA and CDR2 is FQGNSA in the germline V gene. The length of the CDR3 is 15 residues. V dropped 5 bases and J dropped 10; count of bases not matched to a gene: 15.